This TCR beta chain is drawn from a study of shared T cell receptors in the human thymus. Assay used: immunoSEQ multiplex PCR; TCRdb lists only in-frame clones, some missing. Of hundreds of thousands of clones in the sample, approximately 85% are singletons; the top ten hold under 0.012%. There are 16 residues in the CDR3. Germline V gene sequence: CDR1 LNHDA, CDR2 SQIVND (reference sequence). Trimming removed 3 bases from V and 4 bases from J, with 18 bases in between. The same data also contributed to another study, on human thymus T cells. That work contributes: Thymic tissue was derived from resections collected during corrective heart surgery. There were highly overlapping thymic repertoires among unrelated individuals, as related research reported.

Material: thymocytes. The source of this sequence is a girl less than two years old with a congenital heart defect. This chain connects TRBV19 to TRBJ1-2, with TRBD1 as a possible D gene (6 bases). CDR3 amino acids: CASSMFKPRGAYGYTF. DNA for the CDR3: TGTGCCAGTAGTATGTTTAAGCCCAGGGGCGCCTATGGCTACACCTTC.